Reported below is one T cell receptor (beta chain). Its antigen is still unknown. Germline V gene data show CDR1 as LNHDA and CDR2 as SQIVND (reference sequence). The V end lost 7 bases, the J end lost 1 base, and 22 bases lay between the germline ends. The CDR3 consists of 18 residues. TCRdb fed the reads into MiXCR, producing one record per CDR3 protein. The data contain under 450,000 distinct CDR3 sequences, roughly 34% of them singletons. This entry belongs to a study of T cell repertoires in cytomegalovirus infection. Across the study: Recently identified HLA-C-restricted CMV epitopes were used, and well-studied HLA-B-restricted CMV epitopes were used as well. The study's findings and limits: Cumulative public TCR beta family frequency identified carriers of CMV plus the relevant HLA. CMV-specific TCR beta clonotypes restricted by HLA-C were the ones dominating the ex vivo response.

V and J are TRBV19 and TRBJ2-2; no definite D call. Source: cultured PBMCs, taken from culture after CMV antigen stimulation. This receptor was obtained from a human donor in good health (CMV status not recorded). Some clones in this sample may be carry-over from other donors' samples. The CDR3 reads CASTPRKGGWLNTGELFF. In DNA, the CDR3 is TGTGCCAGTACCCCCCGGAAAGGTGGGTGGTTGAACACCGGGGAGCTGTTTTTT.